This entry concerns a single T cell receptor beta chain. These data originate in a study of blood T cell repertoires in COVID-19. Original data processing: Estimation of nucleated cell counts relied on the amplification of reference gene primers. TCRdb's table, derived via immunoSEQ multiplex PCR, lists solely in-frame clones and lacks some. D and trimming come from the DNA, and the V and J calls and clone size come from that table. The table has about 110,000 clones, 70% to 90% seen once. The sample taken for sequencing was peripheral blood. The sequence was obtained from a human donor in a cohort sampled during active COVID-19.

The CDR3 DNA reads as TGTGCCACCAGTGATTTCAGGGGGACTAACTATGGCTACACCTTC. It yields the protein CATSDFRGTNYGYTF. The gene calls are TRBV24-1 and TRBJ1-2; 7 bases align to TRBD1. The ends lost 1 base at V and 0 bases at J; junction bases unmatched: 1. The CDR3 runs to 15 residues. Per germline, CDR1 KGHDR and CDR2 SFDVKD.